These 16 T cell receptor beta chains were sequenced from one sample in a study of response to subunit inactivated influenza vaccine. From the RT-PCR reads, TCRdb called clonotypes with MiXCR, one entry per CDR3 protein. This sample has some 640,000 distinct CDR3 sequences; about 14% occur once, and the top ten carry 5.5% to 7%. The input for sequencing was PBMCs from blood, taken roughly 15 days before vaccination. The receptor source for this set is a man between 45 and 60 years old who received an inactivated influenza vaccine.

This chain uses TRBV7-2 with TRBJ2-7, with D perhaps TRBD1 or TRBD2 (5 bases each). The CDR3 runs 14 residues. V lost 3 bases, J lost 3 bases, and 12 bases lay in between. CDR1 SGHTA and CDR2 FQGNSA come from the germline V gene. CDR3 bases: TGTGCCAGCAGCTTCACGGGACCGTTCTACGAGCAGTACTTC. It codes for CASSFTGPFYEQYF.

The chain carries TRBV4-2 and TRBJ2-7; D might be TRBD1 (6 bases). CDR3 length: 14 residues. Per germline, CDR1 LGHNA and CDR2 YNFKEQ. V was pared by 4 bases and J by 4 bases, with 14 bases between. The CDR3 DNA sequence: TGTGCCAGCAGCCCGCGGACAGAAGGATACGAGCAGTACTTC. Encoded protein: CASSPRTEGYEQYF.

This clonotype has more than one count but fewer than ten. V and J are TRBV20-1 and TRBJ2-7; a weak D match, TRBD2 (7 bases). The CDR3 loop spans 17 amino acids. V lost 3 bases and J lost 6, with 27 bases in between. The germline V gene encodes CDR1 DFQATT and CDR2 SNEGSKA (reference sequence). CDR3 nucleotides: TGCAGTGCTAGTCCGCCGTCCAAGGGGGGGCAATACTCCGAGCAGTACTTC. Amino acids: CSASPPSKGGQYSEQYF.

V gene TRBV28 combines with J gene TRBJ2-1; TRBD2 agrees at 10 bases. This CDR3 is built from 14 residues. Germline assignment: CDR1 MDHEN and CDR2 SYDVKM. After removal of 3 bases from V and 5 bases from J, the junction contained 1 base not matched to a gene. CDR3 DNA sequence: TGTGCCAGCAGTTTCCTAGCGGGAGACAATGAGCAGTTCTTC. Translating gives CASSFLAGDNEQFF.

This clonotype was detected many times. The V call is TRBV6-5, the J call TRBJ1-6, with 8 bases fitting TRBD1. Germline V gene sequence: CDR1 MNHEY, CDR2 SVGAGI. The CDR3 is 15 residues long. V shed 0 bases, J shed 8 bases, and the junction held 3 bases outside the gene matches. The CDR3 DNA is TGTGCCAGCAGTTACTCGCAGGGGGCGTATTCACCCCTCCACTTT. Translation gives CASSYSQGAYSPLHF.

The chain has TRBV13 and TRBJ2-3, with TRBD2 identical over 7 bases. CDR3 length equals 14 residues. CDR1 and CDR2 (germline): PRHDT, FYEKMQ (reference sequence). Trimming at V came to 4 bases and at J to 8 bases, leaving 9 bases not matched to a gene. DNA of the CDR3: TGTGCCAGCAGCTCACGGGGGGACTACGGTACGCAGTATTTT. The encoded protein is CASSSRGDYGTQYF.

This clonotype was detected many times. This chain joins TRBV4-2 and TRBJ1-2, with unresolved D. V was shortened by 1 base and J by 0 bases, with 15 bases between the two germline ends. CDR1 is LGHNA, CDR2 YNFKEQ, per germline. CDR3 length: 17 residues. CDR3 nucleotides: TGTGCCAGCAGCCAAGTTCAGCAGGCGGCTTCTAACTATGGCTACACCTTC. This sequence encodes CASSQVQQAASNYGYTF.

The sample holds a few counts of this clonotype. This CDR3 reads CAISEKGGGTDTQYF. As DNA, the CDR3 is TGTGCCATCAGTGAAAAGGGGGGGGGTACAGATACGCAGTATTTT. The chain joins TRBV10-3 to TRBJ2-3; a possible D gene is TRBD2 (7 bases). This CDR3 spans 15 amino acids. Per germline, CDR1 ENHRY and CDR2 SYGVKD. The V end lost 3 bases, the J end lost 3 bases, and 13 bases lay between the germline ends.

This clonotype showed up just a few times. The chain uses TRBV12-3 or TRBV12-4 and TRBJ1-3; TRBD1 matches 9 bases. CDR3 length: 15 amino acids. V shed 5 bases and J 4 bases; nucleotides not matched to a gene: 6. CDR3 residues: CASSNRGRVGNTIYF. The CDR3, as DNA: TGTGCCAGCAGTAACAGGGGGCGTGTAGGAAACACCATATATTTT.

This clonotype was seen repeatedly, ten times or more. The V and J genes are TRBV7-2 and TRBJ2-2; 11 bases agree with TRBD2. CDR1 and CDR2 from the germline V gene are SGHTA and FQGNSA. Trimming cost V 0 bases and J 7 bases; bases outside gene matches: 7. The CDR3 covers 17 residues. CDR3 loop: CASSLALSGRANGELFF. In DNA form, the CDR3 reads TGTGCCAGCAGCTTAGCGCTTAGCGGGAGGGCCAACGGGGAGCTGTTTTTT. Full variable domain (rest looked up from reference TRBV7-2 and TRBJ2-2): GAGVSQSPSNKVTEKGKDVELRCDPISGHTALYWYRQSLGQGLEFLIYFQGNSAPDKSGLPSDRFSAERTGGSVSTLTIQRTQQEDSAVYLCASSLALSGRANGELFFGEGSRLTVL.

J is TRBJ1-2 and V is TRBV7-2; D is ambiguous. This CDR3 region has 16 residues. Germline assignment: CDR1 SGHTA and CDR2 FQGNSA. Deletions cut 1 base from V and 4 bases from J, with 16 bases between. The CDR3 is CASSLGFPGVFYGYTF. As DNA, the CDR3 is TGTGCCAGCAGCTTAGGATTTCCCGGGGTATTCTATGGCTACACCTTC.

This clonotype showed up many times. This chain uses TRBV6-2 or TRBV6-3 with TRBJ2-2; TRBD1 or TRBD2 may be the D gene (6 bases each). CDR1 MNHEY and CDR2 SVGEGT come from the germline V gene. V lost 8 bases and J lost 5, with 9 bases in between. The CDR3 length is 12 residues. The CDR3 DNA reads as TGTGCCAGCGAAGGGGGGACCGGGGAGCTGTTTTTT. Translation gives CASEGGTGELFF.

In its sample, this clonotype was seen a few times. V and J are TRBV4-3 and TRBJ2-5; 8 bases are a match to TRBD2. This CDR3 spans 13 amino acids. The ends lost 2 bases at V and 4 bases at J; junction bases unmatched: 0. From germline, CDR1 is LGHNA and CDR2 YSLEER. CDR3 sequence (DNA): TGCGCCAGCAGCCAAAGCGGGGGAGAGACCCAGTACTTC. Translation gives CASSQSGGETQYF.

Written as DNA, the CDR3 is TGTGCCAGCGGGACATTGGGGCTATCCTACGAGCAGTACTTC. It translates to CASGTLGLSYEQYF. V usage is TRBV6-1 and J usage is TRBJ2-7, with a weak D call TRBD1 (6 bases). Per the germline V gene, CDR1 is MNHNS and CDR2 is SASEGT. There are 14 residues in the CDR3. The ends were cut back, 8 bases at V and 1 base at J, with 15 bases in the middle.

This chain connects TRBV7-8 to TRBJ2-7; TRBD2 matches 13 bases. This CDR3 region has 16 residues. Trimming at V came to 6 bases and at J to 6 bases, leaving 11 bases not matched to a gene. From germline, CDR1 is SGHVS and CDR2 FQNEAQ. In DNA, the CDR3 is TGTGCCAGCAGACAGATTTGGACTAGCGGGAGAGGCGAGCAGTACTTC. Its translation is CASRQIWTSGRGEQYF.

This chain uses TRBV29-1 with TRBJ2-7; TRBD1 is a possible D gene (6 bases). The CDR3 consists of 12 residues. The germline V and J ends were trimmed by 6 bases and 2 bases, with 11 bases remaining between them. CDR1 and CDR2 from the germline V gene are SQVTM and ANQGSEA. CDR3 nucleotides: TGCAGCGTGGAGACAGGAGCCTACGAGCAGTACTTC. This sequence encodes CSVETGAYEQYF.